This T cell receptor (beta chain) was sequenced for a study of T cells in Graves' hyperthyroidism and ophthalmopathy. Study findings and constraints: Clonotypes that were expanded in thyroid above 0.001 mostly appeared in blood too.

Researchers amplified the TCR beta CDR3 regions from RNA transcripts. Researchers ran a first-round RT-PCR on the TCR CDR3 using the HTBI primer set. Via MiXCR, TCRdb re-called the multiplex PCR reads, giving one row per CDR3 protein. In the table there are about 640,000 distinct CDR3 sequences, under 25% of which are singletons. Ten or more counts support this clonotype. The antigen is unknown. The CDR3 is 15 amino acids. The ends lost 2 bases at V and 5 bases at J; junction bases unmatched: 5. Ophthalmopathy cases met thresholds of Clinical Activity Score at least 3, NOSPECS grade at least 4 and duration under 3 months. The study left out patients who had uncontrolled infection, other autoimmune disease, pregnancy or lactation. Out of roughly 10 ml of fresh peripheral blood came the PBMCs.

The sample was blood. The receptor was derived from a man younger than 40 with Graves' ophthalmopathy. The chain joins TRBV12-3 or TRBV12-4 to TRBJ2-1; 8 positions match TRBD2. The CDR3 DNA sequence: TGTGCCAGCAGTTTAACGGGAGGGCTGAACAATGAGCAGTTCTTC. This codes for CASSLTGGLNNEQFF.